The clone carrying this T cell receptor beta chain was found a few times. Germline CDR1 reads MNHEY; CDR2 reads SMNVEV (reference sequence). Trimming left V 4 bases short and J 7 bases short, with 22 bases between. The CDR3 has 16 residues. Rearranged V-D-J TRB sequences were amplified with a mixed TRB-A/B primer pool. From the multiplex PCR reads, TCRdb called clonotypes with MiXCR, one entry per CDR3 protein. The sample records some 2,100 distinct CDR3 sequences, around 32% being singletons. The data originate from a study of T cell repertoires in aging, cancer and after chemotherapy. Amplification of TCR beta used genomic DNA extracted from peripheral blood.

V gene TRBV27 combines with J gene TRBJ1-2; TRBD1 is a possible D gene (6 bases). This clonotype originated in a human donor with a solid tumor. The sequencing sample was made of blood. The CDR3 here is CASSWSGRGRRGGYTF. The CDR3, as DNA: TGTGCCAGCAGTTGGAGTGGTCGGGGGCGTCGGGGTGGCTACACCTTC.